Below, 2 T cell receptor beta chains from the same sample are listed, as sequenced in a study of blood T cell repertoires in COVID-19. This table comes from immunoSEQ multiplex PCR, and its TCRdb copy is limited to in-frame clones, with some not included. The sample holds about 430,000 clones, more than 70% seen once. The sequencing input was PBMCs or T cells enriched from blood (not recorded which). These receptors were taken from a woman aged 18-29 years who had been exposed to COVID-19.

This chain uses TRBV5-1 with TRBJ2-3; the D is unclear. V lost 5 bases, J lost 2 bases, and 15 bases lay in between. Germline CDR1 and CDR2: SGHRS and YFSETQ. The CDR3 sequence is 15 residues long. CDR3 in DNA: TGCGCCAGCAGGTTCCAGGATACATCCACAGATACGCAGTATTTT. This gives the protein CASRFQDTSTDTQYF. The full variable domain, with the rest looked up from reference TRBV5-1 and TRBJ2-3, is KAGVTQTPRYLIKTRGQQVTLSCSPISGHRSVSWYQQTPGQGLQFLFEYFSETQRNKGNFPGRFSGRQFSNSRSEMNVSTLELGDSALYLCASRFQDTSTDTQYFGPGTRLTVL.

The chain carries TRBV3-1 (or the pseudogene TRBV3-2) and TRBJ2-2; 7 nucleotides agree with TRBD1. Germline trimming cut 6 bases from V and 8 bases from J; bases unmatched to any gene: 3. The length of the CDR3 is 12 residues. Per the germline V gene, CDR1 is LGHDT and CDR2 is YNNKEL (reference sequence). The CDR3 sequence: CASRPGGGELFF. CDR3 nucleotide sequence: TGTGCCAGCAGACCAGGGGGTGGGGAGCTGTTTTTT.